What follows are 13 T cell receptor beta chains derived from one specimen sequenced in a study of T cells after yellow fever vaccination. TCRdb redid the calling of the 5' RACE reads with MiXCR, one entry per CDR3 protein. The sample shows hundreds of thousands of distinct CDR3 sequences, roughly 5.2% of them seen only once. The input for sequencing was CD4+ T cells sorted from PBMCs, taken on the day of the yellow fever booster vaccination. These TCRs come from a young man who received the YFV17D yellow fever vaccine.

The chain joins TRBV7-2 to TRBJ2-3; no clear D. The CDR3 is 13 residues long. Germline V lookup: CDR1 SGHTA, CDR2 FQGNSA. Trimming took 5 bases from V and 3 from J, leaving 9 bases between them. The CDR3 nucleotides are TGTGCCAGCAGCCCCTCGTGGACAGATACGCAGTATTTT. Protein: CASSPSWTDTQYF.

This clonotype showed up just a few times. The rearrangement links TRBV18 to TRBJ1-1; tentative D call: TRBD1 (6 bases). CDR3 length: 15 residues. Trimming stripped 0 bases from V and 4 bases from J, with 12 bases between. Germline V CDR1 and CDR2: KGHSH, LQKENI. The CDR3 loop reads CASSPPPQGGTEAFF. CDR3 coding DNA: TGTGCCAGCTCACCACCGCCGCAAGGGGGCACTGAAGCTTTCTTT.

This clonotype has just one count. The chain employs TRBV13 and TRBJ2-3; D may be TRBD2 (5 bases). CDR1 is PRHDT and CDR2 is FYEKMQ in the germline V gene (reference sequence). Trimming took off 5 bases at V and 5 bases at J, with 11 bases between the two ends. There are 13 residues in the CDR3. This chain's CDR3 is CASSPPSGDTQYF. The DNA for the CDR3 is TGTGCCAGCAGCCCCCCGAGCGGAGATACGCAGTATTTT.

The chain has TRBV7-9 and TRBJ2-7, with no clear D. Germline CDR1 SEHNR, CDR2 FQNEAQ (reference sequence). Trimming stripped 3 bases from V and 1 base from J, with 13 bases between. The CDR3 contains 15 residues. Here the CDR3 reads CASSFGPVPSYEQYF. CDR3 coding DNA: TGTGCCAGCAGCTTCGGGCCAGTACCATCCTACGAGCAGTACTTC. The entire variable domain, with the rest obtained from reference TRBV7-9 and TRBJ2-7, is as follows: DTGVSQNPRHKITKRGQNVTFRCDPISEHNRLYWYRQTLGQGPEFLTYFQNEAQLEKSRLLSDRFSAERPKGSFSTLEIQRTEQGDSAMYLCASSFGPVPSYEQYFGPGTRLTVT.

Only a few counts were recorded for this clonotype. This chain uses TRBV7-2 with TRBJ2-7; TRBD2 matches 7 bases. The CDR3 has 14 amino acids. J was trimmed by 4 bases and V by 1 base; bases with no gene match: 4. Germline V gene lookup returns CDR1 SGHTA and CDR2 FQGNSA. For the CDR3, the DNA is TGTGCCAGCAGCTTAGGGGAGGGGTTGTACGAGCAGTACTTC. Its protein is CASSLGEGLYEQYF.

In this sample, this clonotype turned up many times. The genes are TRBV7-2 and TRBJ2-1; TRBD1 agrees at 11 bases. CDR1 SGHTA and CDR2 FQGNSA come from the germline V gene. The CDR3 has 14 amino acids. J lost 15 bases, V lost 5 bases, and 12 bases had no gene match. CDR3 nucleotide sequence: TGTGCCAGCAGCGCCCGGACAGGGGGCCGGGAGGTGTTCTTC. Amino acids: CASSARTGGREVFF. Based on the CDR3 plus reference TRBV7-2 and TRBJ2-1, the full variable domain is GAGVSQSPSNKVTEKGKDVELRCDPISGHTALYWYRQSLGQGLEFLIYFQGNSAPDKSGLPSDRFSAERTGGSVSTLTIQRTQQEDSAVYLCASSARTGGREVFFGPGTRLTVL.

About this clonotype itself: No DNA is shown, since the ends of the CDR3 on it are uncertain; the CDR3 is the one TCRdb lists. The CDR3 sequence is CASAQTTGELFFF. The chain carries TRBV2 and TRBJ2-2. The CDR3 has 13 amino acids, counting both end residues. Per the germline V gene, CDR1 is SNHLY and CDR2 is FYNNEI.

This chain uses TRBV27 with TRBJ2-2; D gene unclear. Trimming cost V 2 bases and J 6 bases, with 10 bases left between them. This CDR3 has 14 amino acids. From germline, CDR1 is MNHEY and CDR2 SMNVEV (reference sequence). The CDR3 nucleotides are TGTGCCAGCAGTTTACAGTCAGCCCCCGGGGAGCTGTTTTTT. This encodes CASSLQSAPGELFF.

The gene calls are TRBV4-1 and TRBJ2-7; unclear D gene. The CDR3 sequence is 13 residues long. Trimming took off 1 base at V and 4 bases at J, with 8 bases between the two ends. Germline V CDR1 and CDR2: MGHRA, YSYEKL. CDR3 sequence reads: CASSQVSAYEQYF. CDR3 in DNA: TGCGCCAGCAGCCAAGTCAGTGCTTACGAGCAGTACTTC.

This clonotype was seen more than once but under ten times. The chain recombines TRBV7-3 with TRBJ2-1, with 9 bases aligning to TRBD2. The CDR3 covers 14 residues. Unmatched junction bases numbered 5, after V lost 5 bases and J lost 6 bases. From germline, CDR1 is SGHTA and CDR2 FQGTGA. CDR3 bases: TGTGCCAGCAGCCCCGGGACTAGCAGCAATGAGCAGTTCTTC. It yields the protein CASSPGTSSNEQFF.

This clonotype was detected a few times. The chain couples TRBV7-9 to TRBJ1-4, with TRBD1 matching 7 bases. V shed 4 bases and J 3 bases; nucleotides not matched to a gene: 2. Germline V gives CDR1 SEHNR, CDR2 FQNEAQ (reference sequence). CDR3 length: 14 residues. DNA for the CDR3: TGTGCCAGCAGCTGGGACAGATCTAATGAAAAACTGTTTTTT. This gives the protein CASSWDRSNEKLFF.

This clonotype has more than one count but fewer than ten. V and J are TRBV2 and TRBJ2-1; D perhaps matches TRBD2 (6 bases). The CDR3 has 16 amino acids. The germline gives CDR1 SNHLY, CDR2 FYNNEI. V was cut by 9 bases and J by 0 bases, with 18 bases left in between. CDR3 DNA: TGTGCCAGTAGCTGGCTAGCGTCTAGCTCCTACAATGAGCAGTTCTTC. It yields the protein CASSWLASSSYNEQFF.

The chain employs TRBV3-1 and TRBJ1-1, with 9 positions matching TRBD1. Germline V gives CDR1 LGHDT, CDR2 YNNKEL (reference sequence). The junction had 1 base not matched to a gene; V was cut back by 1 base and J by 1 base. This CDR3 is 15 amino acids long. CDR3 DNA sequence: TGTGCCAGCAGCCAAGGGGGACAGGGGAACACTGAAGCTTTCTTT. Protein sequence: CASSQGGQGNTEAFF.